The present T cell receptor (beta chain) was sequenced within a study of T cells in Graves' hyperthyroidism and ophthalmopathy. TCR beta CDR3 sequences were amplified from RNA transcripts. Researchers ran a first-round RT-PCR on the TCR CDR3 using the HTBI primer set. TCRdb reprocessed the multiplex PCR reads with MiXCR, giving one entry per CDR3 protein. The table records 750,000 to 900,000 distinct CDR3 sequences, over 35% of them present only once. The trim removed 7 bases at V and 5 bases at J, leaving 8 bases unmatched. The CDR3 totals 15 residues. The germline V gene encodes CDR1 MNHEY and CDR2 SVGAGI.

The chain employs TRBV6-5 and TRBJ1-5, with TRBD1 identical over 10 bases. This receptor was identified in a man between 18 and 29 years old with Graves' hyperthyroidism. The material sequenced was blood. CDR3 in amino acids: CASTRGQGGYQPQHF. The DNA for the CDR3 is TGTGCCAGCACCCGAGGACAGGGGGGCTATCAGCCCCAGCATTTT.